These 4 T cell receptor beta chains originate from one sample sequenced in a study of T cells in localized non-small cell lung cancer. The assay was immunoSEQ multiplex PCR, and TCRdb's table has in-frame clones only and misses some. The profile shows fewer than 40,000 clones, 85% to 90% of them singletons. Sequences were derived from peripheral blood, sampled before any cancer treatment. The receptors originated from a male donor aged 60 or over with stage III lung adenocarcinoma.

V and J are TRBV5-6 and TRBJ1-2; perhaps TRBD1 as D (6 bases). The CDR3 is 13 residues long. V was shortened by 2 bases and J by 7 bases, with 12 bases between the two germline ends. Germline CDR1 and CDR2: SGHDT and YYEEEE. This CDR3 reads CASSLTGIGGYTF. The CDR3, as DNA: TGTGCCAGCAGCTTAACAGGGATCGGTGGCTACACCTTC.

The DNA of the CDR3 is TGTGCCAGCAGTTTATGGGGGGGCCGTGGAGAGACCCAGTACTTC. This gives the protein CASSLWGGRGETQYF. The rearrangement links TRBV28 to TRBJ2-5; D may match TRBD1 or TRBD2 (6 bases each). The germline gives CDR1 MDHEN, CDR2 SYDVKM. The CDR3 sequence is 15 residues long. Between the trimmed V and J ends, which lost 0 bases and 4 bases, there was a span of 12 bases.

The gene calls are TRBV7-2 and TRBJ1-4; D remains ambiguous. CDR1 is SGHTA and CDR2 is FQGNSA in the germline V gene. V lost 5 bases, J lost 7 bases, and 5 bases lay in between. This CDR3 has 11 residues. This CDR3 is CASSPGEKLFF. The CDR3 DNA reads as TGTGCCAGCAGCCCCGGTGAAAAACTGTTTTTT.

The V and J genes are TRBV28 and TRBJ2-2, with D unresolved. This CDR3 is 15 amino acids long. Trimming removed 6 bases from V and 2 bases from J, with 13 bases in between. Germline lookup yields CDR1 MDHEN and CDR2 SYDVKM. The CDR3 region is CASSQLNPNTGELFF. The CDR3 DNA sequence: TGTGCCAGCAGCCAATTGAACCCAAACACCGGGGAGCTGTTTTTT.